This TCR beta chain was recovered during a study of T cell repertoires in cytomegalovirus infection. About the research overall: It was the public TCR beta signatures that indicated both CMV infection and matching HLA type. Study-wide results and caveats: CMV-specific TCR beta clonotypes restricted by HLA-C dominated the ex vivo response. Summed public TCR beta family frequency identified CMV carriers bearing the relevant HLA.

TCRdb ran MiXCR on the reads and lists one entry per CDR3 protein. The sample contains about 100,000 distinct CDR3 sequences, 20% to 25% of which appear only once. A note on this clonotype: Its antigen remains unknown.

There are 14 residues in the CDR3. Per germline, CDR1 SGHAT and CDR2 FQDESV (reference sequence). V lost 3 bases to trimming and J lost 1 base; unmatched junction nucleotides: 1. This TCR was recovered from a human donor in good health (CMV status not recorded). Some clones in this sample may be carry-over from other donors' samples. J is TRBJ1-1 and V is TRBV11-1; TRBD1 aligns across 8 bases. Sample: CD8+ T cells from PBMCs. The CDR3 sequence is CASSFGTGNTEAFF. CDR3 nucleotides: TGTGCCAGCAGCTTCGGGACAGGGAACACTGAAGCTTTCTTT.